This record looks at one T cell receptor (beta chain) sequence and its context. This clonotype was recorded a few times. Its antigen is currently not known. No base quality values were provided; no much bigger clone lies one nucleotide off. The study deep-sequenced TCR repertoires of sorted CD4+ and CD8+ blood T cells from severe aplastic anemia patients and healthy subjects. Ficoll-Paque density gradient centrifugation was used to isolate peripheral blood mononuclear cells. CD4+ and CD8+ T cells were sorted by FACS or magnetic beads before DNA extraction. Genomic DNA served as template for TCR beta VDJ combination and CDR3 sequence profiling. TCR repertoire sequencing was run on an Illumina HiSeq 2000. The paper's processing steps were these. TRBV/TRBJ rearrangement plots, CDR3 size and DJ length profiles, and Simpson's diversity index were used to evaluate the repertoires. The immunodominant clone was defined as the most abundant DNA sequence in deep sequencing data. CDR3 amino acid sequences were screened for sharing across subjects and compared with published repertoires and the VDJdb database. TCRdb reworked the public reads: Q25 trimming with fastp, MiXCR clone assembly, productive beta chains retained. Entries that share a CDR3 protein sequence are merged under the most common genes and DNA. The V and J calls, along with clone size, are taken from TCRdb and not from the paper's own processing. For this sample there are 250,000 to 300,000 distinct CDR3 sequences; around 60% appear just once. The ten largest clones represent 7% to 9% of the sample.

This entry is derived from a study of CD8+CD57+ T cells in acquired aplastic anemia (dated by TCRdb to the late 2010s). Concerning the study at large: On average, sorted CD4+ and CD8+ cells yielded 3 to 4 ug of extracted DNA, with a range of 0.2 to 27.4 ug.

Overall study results and their limits: No significant difference in CD8+ Simpson's diversity was found between patients and healthy controls (P=0.060). Although 25 to 30 CD8+ CDR3 sequences were shared by patients and controls, these sequences appeared highly expressed in patients and within the immunodominant clones of patients.

The clonotype originates from a human donor with severe aplastic anemia or a healthy control (not recorded which). Sequenced material: sorted CD4+, CD8+, or CD8+CD57+ T cells (not recorded which) from PBMCs.

The sequenced DNA is TGCGCCAGCAGCCAAGTGACGGTCCTAGGTTCACCCCTCCACTTT. This codes for CASSQVTVLGSPLHF. The chain couples TRBV4-3 to TRBJ1-6; the D gene cannot be named for sure. CDR3 length: 15 amino acids, cysteine to phenylalanine. Here the CDR3 DNA is all that survives: 45 bases in frame from base 1. V is pared back by 1 base and J by 9 bases, with 13 bases lying between the germline termini. Sequences LGHNA (CDR1) and YSLEER (CDR2) are obtained from the germline V gene.